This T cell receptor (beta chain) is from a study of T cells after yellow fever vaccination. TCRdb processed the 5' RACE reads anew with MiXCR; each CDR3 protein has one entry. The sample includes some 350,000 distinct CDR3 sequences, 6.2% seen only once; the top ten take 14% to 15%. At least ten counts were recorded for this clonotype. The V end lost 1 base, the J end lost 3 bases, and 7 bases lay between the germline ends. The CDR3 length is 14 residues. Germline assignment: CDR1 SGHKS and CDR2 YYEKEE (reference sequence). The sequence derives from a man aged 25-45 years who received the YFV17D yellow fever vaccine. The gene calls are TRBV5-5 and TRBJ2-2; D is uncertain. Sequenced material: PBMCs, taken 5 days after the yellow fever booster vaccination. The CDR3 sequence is CASSLTEYTGELFF. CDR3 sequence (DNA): TGTGCCAGCAGCTTGACAGAGTACACCGGGGAGCTGTTTTTT.